This TCR beta chain was recovered during a study of shared clonotypes between healthy human individuals. Naive CD8 cells lacked CD45RO and underwent positive selection for CCR7, leaving out terminally differentiated effector memory CD45RA+ cells. Donors had no recently reported acute infections or vaccinations and were HIV-negative. The repertoire was sequenced with immunoSEQ multiplex PCR; TCRdb's copy has only in-frame clones and lacks some. The table lists about 2.1 million clones, around 93% of them singletons, with more than 1.5% in the top ten. The sequence was collected from a man younger than 30 in good health. Some clones in this sample may be carry-over from other donors' samples. The sample comprised naive CD8+ T cells from PBMCs.

The CDR3 loop is CASSGGMGTNEKLFF. Here the CDR3 DNA reads TGTGCCAGCAGCGGGGGGATGGGAACTAATGAAAAACTGTTTTTT. The J gene is TRBJ1-4, the V gene TRBV28; a weak D match, TRBD1 (5 bases). Germline V CDR1 and CDR2: MDHEN, SYDVKM. V was trimmed by 6 bases and J by 1 base, leaving 12 bases between them. The CDR3 spans 15 residues.